These 8 T cell receptor beta chains share one sample of origin, sequenced in a study of identical twins. TCRdb redid the calling of the 5' RACE reads with MiXCR, one entry per CDR3 protein. The repertoire has hundreds of thousands of distinct CDR3 sequences, around 6.8% of them found once; the top ten carry 1.9%. The same data also went into a second study, on yellow fever vaccine responses in identical twins.

The sequencing sample was made of memory (CD45RO+) T cells sorted from blood. Source of these receptors: a woman aged 18-30 years in good health.

This clonotype has a count of ten or more. This sequence joins TRBV7-8 and TRBJ2-1, with D unresolved. The V end lost 7 bases, the J end lost 4 bases, and 11 bases lay between the germline ends. The CDR3 consists of 13 residues. Germline V gene lookup returns CDR1 SGHVS and CDR2 FQNEAQ. CDR3 in DNA: TGTGCCAGCAACCCCTCACCTTACAATGAGCAGTTCTTC. The encoded protein is CASNPSPYNEQFF.

In this sample, this clonotype turned up a few times. The CDR3 DNA reads TGTGCCAGCAGCGTAGTTTTAGCCCCTAGCTCCTACAATGAGCAGTTCTTC. Its translation is CASSVVLAPSSYNEQFF. This chain links TRBV9 with TRBJ2-1; D uncertain. The CDR3 totals 17 residues. Trimming cost V 0 bases and J 0 bases, with 13 bases left between them. Germline V CDR1 and CDR2: SGDLS, YYNGEE.

This clonotype was counted many times. This chain connects TRBV27 to TRBJ2-7; 8 bases align to TRBD1. J gave up 2 bases and V 6 bases, and 6 bases lay outside the gene matches. Germline V gives CDR1 MNHEY, CDR2 SMNVEV (reference sequence). This CDR3 region has 14 residues. DNA for the CDR3: TGTGCCAGCAGGCTGGACAGGGCGACCTACGAGCAGTACTTC. Encoded protein: CASRLDRATYEQYF.

This clonotype was observed a handful of times. The chain uses TRBV19 and TRBJ1-2, with D maybe TRBD1 (6 bases). Trimming took off 6 bases at V and 3 bases at J, with 11 bases between the two ends. CDR1 is LNHDA and CDR2 is SQIVND in the germline V gene (reference sequence). CDR3 length equals 13 residues. CDR3 bases: TGTGCCAGTAGCGTCCGGACAGACTATGGCTACACCTTC. As protein: CASSVRTDYGYTF.

This clonotype has more than one count but fewer than ten. The chain recombines TRBV7-2 with TRBJ2-7; 7 nucleotides align to TRBD2. V lost 3 bases, J lost 2 bases, and 10 bases stayed unmatched. The CDR3 loop spans 16 amino acids. CDR1 is SGHTA and CDR2 is FQGNSA in the germline V gene. CDR3 amino acids: CASSLDGGGDAYEQYF. The CDR3 coding sequence is TGTGCCAGCAGCTTGGACGGGGGAGGGGATGCCTACGAGCAGTACTTC.

This chain uses TRBV24-1 with TRBJ2-1; 9 positions match TRBD1. CDR1 and CDR2 (germline): KGHDR, SFDVKD. V trimming: 3 bases; J trimming: 3 bases; junction bases outside the gene matches: 5. This CDR3 spans 16 amino acids. CDR3 loop: CATSDGGTGFYNEQFF. CDR3 bases: TGTGCCACCAGTGATGGCGGGACAGGGTTCTACAATGAGCAGTTCTTC.

This clonotype appeared many times. The chain combines TRBV20-1 with TRBJ2-1; tentative D call: TRBD2 (6 bases). Between the trimmed V and J ends, which lost 6 bases and 9 bases, there was a span of 18 bases. The CDR3 runs to 13 residues. The germline V gene encodes CDR1 DFQATT and CDR2 SNEGSKA (reference sequence). Written as DNA, the CDR3 is TGCAGTGCGGCCCGGGACTCACCAGGTGAGCAGTTCTTC. Amino acid sequence: CSAARDSPGEQFF.

A few counts support this clonotype. The chain uses TRBV6-5 and TRBJ2-7, with no clear D. The CDR3 loop spans 14 amino acids. CDR1 is MNHEY, CDR2 SVGAGI, per germline. The V end lost 0 bases, the J end lost 6 bases, and 12 bases lay between the germline ends. The CDR3 is CASSYSKTAIEQYF. The CDR3 DNA sequence: TGTGCCAGCAGTTACTCGAAAACAGCTATCGAGCAGTACTTC.